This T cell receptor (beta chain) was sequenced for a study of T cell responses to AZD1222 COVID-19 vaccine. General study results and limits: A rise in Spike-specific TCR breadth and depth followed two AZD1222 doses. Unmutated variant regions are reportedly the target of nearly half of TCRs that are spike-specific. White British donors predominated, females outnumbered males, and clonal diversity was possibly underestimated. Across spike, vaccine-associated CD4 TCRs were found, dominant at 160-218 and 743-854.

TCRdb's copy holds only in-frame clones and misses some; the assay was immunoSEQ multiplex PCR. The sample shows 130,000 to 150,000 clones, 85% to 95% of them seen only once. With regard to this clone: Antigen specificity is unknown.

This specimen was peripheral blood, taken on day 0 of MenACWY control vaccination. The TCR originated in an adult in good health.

CDR3 loop: CASSLEGAGTGELFF. The CDR3 DNA reads as TGCGCCAGCAGCTTGGAGGGGGCAGGCACCGGGGAGCTGTTTTTT. The V gene is TRBV5-1, the J gene TRBJ2-2; 7 bases line up with TRBD1. This CDR3 is 15 amino acids long. Germline V CDR1 and CDR2: SGHRS, YFSETQ. V shed 0 bases and J 4 bases; nucleotides not matched to a gene: 3.